This T cell receptor beta chain was sequenced for a study of cytomegalovirus exposure and HLA in healthy donors. Whole-study findings and limits: Available immune exposure information covered CMV serostatus only.

The V and J ends lost 0 bases and 2 bases, in that order; junction bases with no gene match: 7. The CDR3 sequence is 17 residues long. Germline V gene lookup returns CDR1 LGHNA and CDR2 YSLEER. In the case of this clone: Antigen unknown.

The PCR ran on 60 Vbeta and 13 Jbeta primers. Sequencing used immunoSEQ multiplex PCR; TCRdb keeps in-frame clones, though not all of them. The table has roughly 140,000 clones, approximately 77% seen once. The sequenced sample consisted of PBMCs. The chain is built from TRBV4-3 and TRBJ2-3, with 8 nucleotides matching TRBD2. The source is a woman aged 50 to 60 in good health and CMV-seronegative. The CDR3 nucleotides read TGCGCCAGCAGCCAAGATACGGGACTAGGCCTCACAGATACGCAGTATTTT. This gives the protein CASSQDTGLGLTDTQYF.